The text below deals with one TCR beta chain. This entry belongs to a study of blood T cell repertoires in COVID-19. At the level of the study: The origin of the acute and convalescent COVID-19 samples was the United States, Italy and Spain. Sources were T cells, B-cell-depleted T cells, or PBMCs; the material itself was cDNA or gDNA.

Germline V CDR1 and CDR2: KGHSH, LQKENI. The ends lost 2 bases at V and 1 base at J; junction bases unmatched: 3. The CDR3 covers 16 residues. How the authors handled the data: The authors estimated nucleated cell counts from reference gene primer amplification. This table comes from immunoSEQ multiplex PCR, and its TCRdb copy is limited to in-frame clones, with some not included. V and J calls and clone size are copied from that table; D and trimming were computed from the DNA. The table shows around 68,000 clones, with about nine tenths occurring only once. The J gene is TRBJ2-2, the V gene TRBV18; 8 bases fit TRBD1. The receptor was derived from a man in his forties or fifties with active COVID-19. The sample comprised peripheral blood. The CDR3 coding sequence is TGTGCCAGCTCACCATCAGGGGGCAGGAACACCGGGGAGCTGTTTTTT. It is translated as CASSPSGGRNTGELFF.